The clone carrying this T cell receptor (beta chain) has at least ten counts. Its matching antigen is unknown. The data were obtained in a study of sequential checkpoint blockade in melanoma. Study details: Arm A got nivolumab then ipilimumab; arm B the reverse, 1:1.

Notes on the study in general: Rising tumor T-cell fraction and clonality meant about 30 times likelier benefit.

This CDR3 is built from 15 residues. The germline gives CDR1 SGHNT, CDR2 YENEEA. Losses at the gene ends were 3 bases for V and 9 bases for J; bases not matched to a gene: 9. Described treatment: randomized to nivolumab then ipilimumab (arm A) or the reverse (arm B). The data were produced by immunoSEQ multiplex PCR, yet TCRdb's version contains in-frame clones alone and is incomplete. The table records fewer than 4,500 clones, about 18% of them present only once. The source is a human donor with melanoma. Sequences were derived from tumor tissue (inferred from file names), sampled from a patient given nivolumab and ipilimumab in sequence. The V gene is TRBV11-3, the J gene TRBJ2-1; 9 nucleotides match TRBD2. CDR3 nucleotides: TGTGCCAGCAGCTTCGGCGGGGGGGCCCTCGCTGAGCAGTTCTTC. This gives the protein CASSFGGGALAEQFF. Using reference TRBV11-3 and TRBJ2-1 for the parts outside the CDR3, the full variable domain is EAGVVQSPRYKIIEKKQPVAFWCNPISGHNTLYWYLQNLGQGPELLIRYENEEAVDDSQLPKDRFSAERLKGVDSTLKIQPAELGDSAVYLCASSFGGGALAEQFFGPGTRLTVL.